Following are 31 T cell receptor beta chains from one sample sequenced in a study of T cells after posttransplantation cyclophosphamide. Clones were read by immunoSEQ multiplex PCR, and TCRdb kept only the in-frame ones, dropping some. The top ten hold approximately 15% of the sample, which has about 32,000 clones, about 87% seen once. The sample was PBMCs. All receptors come from a woman between 40 and 50 years old with a blood cancer, CMV-positive, and with a related stem cell donor.

Comments on this clone: An end of the junction differs from the germline gene, which may be a read error. This chain uses TRBV7-7 with TRBJ2-2, with D possibly TRBD1 on 7 matching bases. The germline V gene encodes CDR1 SSHAT and CDR2 FNYEAQ (reference sequence). The CDR3 is made up of 16 amino acids. CDR3 residues: CASSNRQGGMAGELFF. CDR3 sequence (DNA): TGTGCTAGCAGCAACCGACAGGGAGGAATGGCCGGGGAGCTGTTTTTT.

CDR3 in amino acids: CASSWTGGTEAFF. CDR3 nucleotide sequence: TGTGCCAGCAGCTGGACAGGGGGGACTGAAGCTTTCTTT. The chain links TRBV5-6 to TRBJ1-1; 10 bases fit TRBD1. Unmatched junction bases numbered 1, after V lost 3 bases and J lost 5 bases. This CDR3 region has 13 residues. The V gene's germline CDR1 is SGHDT and CDR2 YYEEEE.

The gene calls are TRBV6-5 and TRBJ1-5; the D is unclear. CDR3 size: 14 residues. V was pared by 8 bases and J by 3 bases, with 14 bases between. Germline V lookup: CDR1 MNHEY, CDR2 SVGAGI. DNA for the CDR3: TGTGCCAGCCGCTCCGAGGTGATCAATCAGCCCCAGCATTTT. Its translation is CASRSEVINQPQHF.

This clone was counted between two and nine times. V is TRBV7-3 and J is TRBJ1-6; D perhaps matches TRBD1 (5 bases). The CDR3 runs 15 residues. In germline, CDR1 is SGHTA, CDR2 FQGTGA. V lost 5 bases and J 10 bases, leaving 18 bases between the germline ends. CDR3 nucleotide sequence: TGTGCCAGCAGCCCCGGGGGGATCGTAGGATCACCCCTCCACTTT. Residues: CASSPGGIVGSPLHF.

The chain employs TRBV13 and TRBJ1-2; 10 nucleotides agree with TRBD1. The CDR3 is 14 amino acids. The J segment lost 4 bases and the V segment lost 6 bases, leaving 5 bases of the junction unmatched. Germline V gene sequence: CDR1 PRHDT, CDR2 FYEKMQ (reference sequence). CDR3 nucleotides: TGTGCCAGCAGGACAGGGGGCGCGAGCTATGGCTACACCTTC. Its translation is CASRTGGASYGYTF.

J is TRBJ2-7 and V is TRBV5-1; perhaps TRBD2 as D (5 bases). CDR3 length: 14 amino acids. The V end lost 0 bases, the J end lost 0 bases, and 7 bases lay between the germline ends. Germline V CDR1 and CDR2: SGHRS, YFSETQ. CDR3 protein: CASSLAGSSYEQYF. In DNA, the CDR3 is TGCGCCAGCAGCTTGGCGGGGAGCTCCTACGAGCAGTACTTC.

This clone was found once. The chain uses TRBV2 and TRBJ1-1, with D maybe TRBD1 (5 bases). The CDR3 length is 10 residues. V gave up 4 bases and J gave up 11 bases, with 8 bases separating them. Per the germline V gene, CDR1 is SNHLY and CDR2 is FYNNEI. CDR3 DNA sequence: TGTGCCAGCAGTGCCCCAGGGGCTTTCTTT. This sequence encodes CASSAPGAFF.

V is TRBV19 and J is TRBJ1-5; D is unclear. The germline CDR1 and CDR2 sequences are LNHDA and SQIVND (reference sequence). This CDR3 spans 14 amino acids. V lost 0 bases and J 4 bases, leaving 7 bases between the germline ends. CDR3 loop: CASSIDSFNQPQHF. The CDR3 coding sequence is TGTGCCAGTAGTATAGACAGTTTTAATCAGCCCCAGCATTTT.

The rearrangement links TRBV4-3 to TRBJ2-7; the D gene is possibly TRBD2 (5 bases). This CDR3 spans 16 amino acids. Germline V CDR1 and CDR2: LGHNA, YSLEER. V lost 1 base and J lost 6, with 19 bases in between. The CDR3 loop reads CASSQAVAAAALEQYF. For the CDR3, the DNA is TGCGCCAGCAGCCAAGCGGTGGCAGCAGCGGCTCTCGAGCAGTACTTC.

This clone was detected only a few times. The rearrangement links TRBV19 to TRBJ1-5, with D uncertain. Trimming removed 0 bases at V and 4 bases at J, with 4 bases between. This CDR3 has 13 amino acids. Germline CDR1 LNHDA, CDR2 SQIVND (reference sequence). The CDR3 sequence: CASSIERNQPQHF. The CDR3 coding sequence is TGTGCCAGTAGTATAGAGCGGAATCAGCCCCAGCATTTT.

The chain uses TRBV5-6 and TRBJ2-5; no clear D gene. Germline V lookup: CDR1 SGHDT, CDR2 YYEEEE. The CDR3 covers 15 residues. V lost 3 bases and J 0 bases, leaving 12 bases between the germline ends. The CDR3, as DNA: TGTGCCAGCAGCTCGGCATTAGCAAACCAAGAGACCCAGTACTTC. This sequence encodes CASSSALANQETQYF.

The chain has TRBV4-1 and TRBJ2-5; tentatively, D is TRBD2 (5 bases). The V and J ends lost 4 bases and 3 bases respectively, with 15 bases between them. The germline gives CDR1 MGHRA, CDR2 YSYEKL. The CDR3 is 15 amino acids. The CDR3 nucleotides read TGCGCCAGCAGCCGGGTCAAAGCGGATAAAGAGACCCAGTACTTC. Amino acid sequence: CASSRVKADKETQYF.

This clone was seen a single time. The chain joins TRBV25-1 to TRBJ2-7; 9 bases line up with TRBD1. Germline V lookup: CDR1 MGHDK, CDR2 SYGVNS. J was trimmed by 5 bases and V by 1 base; bases with no gene match: 6. The CDR3 runs to 15 residues. The CDR3, as DNA: TGTGCCAGCAGTGAATGGGGACAGGGTAGAGACGAGCAGTACTTC. It codes for CASSEWGQGRDEQYF.

The chain employs TRBV6-1 and TRBJ2-6; TRBD1 matches at 8 bases. V lost 4 bases and J lost 0; bases outside the gene matches: 5. CDR1 and CDR2 from the germline V gene are MNHNS and SASEGT. This CDR3 contains 17 residues. The CDR3 bases are TGTGCCAGCAGTGCATGGACAGGGCGCTCTGGGGCCAACGTCCTGACTTTC. This codes for CASSAWTGRSGANVLTF.

The CDR3 spells CASSVSILRAGVPDTQYF. The CDR3 nucleotides read TGTGCCAGCAGCGTATCAATATTGCGAGCGGGGGTACCAGATACGCAGTATTTT. The chain is built from TRBV9 and TRBJ2-3, with 8 bases lining up with TRBD2. CDR1 and CDR2 (germline): SGDLS, YYNGEE. Trimming at V came to 1 base and at J to 4 bases, leaving 14 bases not matched to a gene. The CDR3 consists of 18 residues.

The rearrangement links TRBV19 to TRBJ2-2, with 8 nucleotides matching TRBD2. The CDR3 runs 18 residues. Germline CDR1 is LNHDA and CDR2 is SQIVND (reference sequence). Trimming removed 0 bases from V and 0 bases from J; junction bases left unmatched: 6. This CDR3 is CASSIDLGLATNTGELFF. CDR3 DNA sequence: TGTGCCAGTAGTATAGATCTCGGACTAGCAACGAACACCGGGGAGCTGTTTTTT.

This chain joins TRBV6-5 and TRBJ1-2, with 8 bases aligning to TRBD1. V gave up 6 bases and J gave up 4 bases; unmatched junction bases: 4. This CDR3 has 13 residues. The germline CDR1 and CDR2 sequences are MNHEY and SVGAGI. CDR3 sequence (DNA): TGTGCCAGCAGCAGCGGACAGGGCTATGGCTACACCTTC. This gives the protein CASSSGQGYGYTF.

This sequence joins TRBV11-3 and TRBJ2-5; TRBD1 matches at 9 bases. The J call is in doubt because the DNA end fits TRBJ2-7 better. The CDR3 contains 17 residues. In germline, CDR1 is SGHNT, CDR2 YENEEA. CDR3 sequence: CASSAGWGQGGSYEQYF. CDR3 nucleotides: TGTGCCAGCAGCGCGGGATGGGGACAGGGAGGCTCCTACGAGCAGTACTTC.

This clone was found once. J is TRBJ1-4 and V is TRBV28; the match to TRBD1 covers 7 bases. The V gene end was trimmed by 2 bases and the J gene end by 14 bases; junction bases not matched to a gene: 5. This CDR3 spans 12 amino acids. The V gene's germline CDR1 is MDHEN and CDR2 SYDVKM. The CDR3 spells CASSLTRGTLFF. Written as DNA, the CDR3 is TGTGCCAGCAGTTTAACCAGGGGGACGCTGTTTTTT.

This chain links TRBV10-3 with TRBJ2-3; 7 bases fit TRBD2. The V and J ends lost 2 bases and 5 bases, in that order; junction bases with no gene match: 7. In germline, CDR1 is ENHRY, CDR2 SYGVKD. The CDR3 is 15 residues long. Here the CDR3 reads CAISEPGRVGDTQYF. The CDR3 DNA follows: TGTGCCATCAGTGAGCCGGGGAGGGTTGGAGATACGCAGTATTTT.

V usage is TRBV7-2 and J usage is TRBJ2-3; 10 nucleotides align to TRBD1. The trim removed 5 bases at V and 6 bases at J, leaving 2 bases unmatched. The CDR3 length is 13 residues. Germline V gene data show CDR1 as SGHTA and CDR2 as FQGNSA. The CDR3 DNA follows: TGTGCCAGCAGCCGGGACAGGGGTGATACGCAGTATTTT. Protein product: CASSRDRGDTQYF.

This rearrangement joins TRBV7-6 to TRBJ2-5; TRBD1 matches at 9 bases. The last part of the DNA fits TRBJ2-7 better; the J call may be wrong. Germline values: CDR1 SGHVS, CDR2 FNYEAQ. The CDR3 has 15 amino acids. For the CDR3, the DNA is TGTGCCAGCAGCCATGGGACAGGGCATACCTACGAGCAGTACTTC. This sequence encodes CASSHGTGHTYEQYF.

The chain combines TRBV7-3 with TRBJ1-5; 8 nucleotides agree with TRBD1. The V segment lost 5 bases and the J segment 7 bases; nucleotides outside the gene matches: 4. The CDR3 extends over 13 amino acids. The V gene's germline CDR1 is SGHTA and CDR2 FQGTGA. The CDR3 coding sequence is TGTGCCAGCAGCCAGGGGGCAGGACAGCCCCAGCATTTT. It codes for CASSQGAGQPQHF. Filled out from reference TRBV7-3 and TRBJ1-5, the complete variable domain reads GAGVSQTPSNKVTEKGKYVELRCDPISGHTALYWYRQSLGQGPEFLIYFQGTGAADDSGLPNDRFFAVRPEGSVSTLKIQRTERGDSAVYLCASSQGAGQPQHFGDGTRLSIL.

Here the CDR3 DNA reads TGTGCCAGCAGCTTAGTCCTGGGAGGCGACAATGAGCAGTTCTTC. This sequence encodes CASSLVLGGDNEQFF. This chain links TRBV7-8 with TRBJ2-1, with D possibly matching TRBD2 (6 bases). In germline, CDR1 is SGHVS, CDR2 FQNEAQ. This CDR3 spans 15 amino acids. Trimming removed 1 base from V and 5 bases from J, with 12 bases in between.

This chain connects TRBV11-2 to TRBJ1-2; D gene ambiguous. The V gene lost 1 base and the J gene lost 0 bases, with 9 bases spanning the gap. Germline CDR1 SGHAT, CDR2 FQNNGV. This CDR3 contains 15 residues. CDR3 amino acids: CASSLAGSTNYGYTF. The CDR3 region has the DNA TGTGCCAGCAGCTTAGCGGGGTCAACTAACTATGGCTACACCTTC.

The V call is TRBV19, the J call TRBJ1-2; D call uncertain. There are 13 residues in the CDR3. The V end was cut by 10 bases, the J end by 8 bases, with 20 bases between. The V gene's germline CDR1 is LNHDA and CDR2 SQIVND (reference sequence). CDR3 DNA: TGTGCCACCTCAGATTCTGGTTTTCCCGGCTACACCTTC. Its translation is CATSDSGFPGYTF.

This chain links TRBV5-1 with TRBJ1-1; D call uncertain. Trimming removed 6 bases at V and 5 bases at J, with 14 bases between. The CDR3 consists of 13 residues. The germline V gene has CDR1 SGHRS and CDR2 YFSETQ. The CDR3 spells CASTQASGTEAFF. The CDR3 region has the DNA TGCGCCAGCACCCAGGCCTCGGGAACTGAAGCTTTCTTT.

V gene TRBV29-1 combines with J gene TRBJ2-1; D possibly corresponds to TRBD2 (5 bases). V shed 3 bases and J shed 6 bases, with 15 bases lying between them. This CDR3 contains 14 residues. The V gene's germline CDR1 is SQVTM and CDR2 ANQGSEA. CDR3 sequence reads: CSVEPEERLNEQFF. The CDR3 nucleotides read TGCAGCGTTGAGCCGGAGGAGCGTCTCAATGAGCAGTTCTTC.

This clone showed up just a few times. V is TRBV10-3 and J is TRBJ2-7; a possible D gene is TRBD1 (5 bases). The CDR3 sequence is 14 residues long. Germline CDR1 and CDR2: ENHRY and SYGVKD. V was cut by 2 bases and J by 3 bases, with 11 bases left in between. CDR3 region: CAISEDSTYYEQYF. The CDR3 bases are TGTGCCATCAGTGAGGACAGTACTTACTACGAGCAGTACTTC.

The rearrangement joins TRBV2 to TRBJ2-7; no clear D gene. This CDR3 is built from 12 residues. Germline lookup yields CDR1 SNHLY and CDR2 FYNNEI. V dropped 6 bases and J dropped 3 bases, with 9 bases sitting between them. This chain's CDR3 is CASRARFYEQYF. CDR3 in DNA: TGTGCCAGCAGGGCTAGATTCTACGAGCAGTACTTC.

The rearrangement links TRBV19 to TRBJ2-7; TRBD1 matches 11 bases. With 4 bases clipped from V and 2 bases from J, the junction kept 1 base outside the gene matches. CDR1 is LNHDA and CDR2 is SQIVND in the germline V gene (reference sequence). The CDR3 contains 14 residues. The CDR3 region is CASSRTGGTYEQYF. For the CDR3, the DNA is TGTGCCAGTAGTAGGACAGGGGGCACCTACGAGCAGTACTTC.